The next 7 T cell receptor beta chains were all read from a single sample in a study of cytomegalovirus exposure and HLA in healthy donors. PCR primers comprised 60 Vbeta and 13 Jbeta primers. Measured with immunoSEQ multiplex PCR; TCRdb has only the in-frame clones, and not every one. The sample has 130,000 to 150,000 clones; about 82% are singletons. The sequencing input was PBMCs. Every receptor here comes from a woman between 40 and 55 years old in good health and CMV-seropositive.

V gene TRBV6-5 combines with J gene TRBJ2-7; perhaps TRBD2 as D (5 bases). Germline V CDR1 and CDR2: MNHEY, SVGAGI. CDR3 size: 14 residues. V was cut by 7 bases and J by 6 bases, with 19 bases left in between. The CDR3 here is CASTISRGNAEQYF. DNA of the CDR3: TGTGCCAGCACTATCTCGAGAGGGAATGCCGAGCAGTACTTC.

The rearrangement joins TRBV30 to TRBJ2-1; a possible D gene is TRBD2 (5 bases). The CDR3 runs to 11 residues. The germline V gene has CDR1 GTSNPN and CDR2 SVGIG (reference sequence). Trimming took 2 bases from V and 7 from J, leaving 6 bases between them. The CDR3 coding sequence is TGTGCCTGGAGTCGAGGGAATGAGCAGTTCTTC. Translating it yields CAWSRGNEQFF.

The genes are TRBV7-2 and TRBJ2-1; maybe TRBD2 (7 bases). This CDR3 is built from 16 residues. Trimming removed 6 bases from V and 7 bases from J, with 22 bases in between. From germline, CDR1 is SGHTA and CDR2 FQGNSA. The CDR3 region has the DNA TGTGCCAGCAGTTCTGAGGTGGGGGGGGCCCAAAATGAGCAGTTCTTC. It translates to CASSSEVGGAQNEQFF.

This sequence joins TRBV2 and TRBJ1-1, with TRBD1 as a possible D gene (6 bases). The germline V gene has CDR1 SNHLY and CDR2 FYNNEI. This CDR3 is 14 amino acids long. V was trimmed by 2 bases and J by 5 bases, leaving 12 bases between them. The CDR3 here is CASSEQGPGTEAFF. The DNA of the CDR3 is TGTGCCAGCAGTGAACAGGGGCCAGGGACTGAAGCTTTCTTT.

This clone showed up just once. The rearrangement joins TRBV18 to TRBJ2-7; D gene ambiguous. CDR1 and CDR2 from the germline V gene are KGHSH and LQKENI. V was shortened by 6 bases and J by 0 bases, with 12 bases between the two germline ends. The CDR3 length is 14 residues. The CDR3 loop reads CASSTGRSSYEQYF. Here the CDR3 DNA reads TGTGCCAGCTCGACCGGTAGGAGCTCCTACGAGCAGTACTTC. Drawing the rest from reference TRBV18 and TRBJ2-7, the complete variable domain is NAGVMQNPRHLVRRRGQEARLRCSPMKGHSHVYWYRQLPEEGLKFMVYLQKENIIDESGMPKERFSAEFPKEGPSILRIQQVVRGDSAAYFCASSTGRSSYEQYFGPGTRLTVT.

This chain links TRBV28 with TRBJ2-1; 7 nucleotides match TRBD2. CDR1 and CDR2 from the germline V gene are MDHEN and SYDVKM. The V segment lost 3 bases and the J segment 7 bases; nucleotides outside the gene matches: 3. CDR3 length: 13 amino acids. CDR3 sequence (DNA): TGTGCCAGCAGTTTGGACGGGGGGAATGAGCAGTTCTTC. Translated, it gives CASSLDGGNEQFF.

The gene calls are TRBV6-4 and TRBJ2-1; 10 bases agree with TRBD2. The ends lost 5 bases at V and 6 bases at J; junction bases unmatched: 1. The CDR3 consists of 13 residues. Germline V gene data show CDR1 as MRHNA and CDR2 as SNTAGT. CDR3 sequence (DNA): TGTGCCAGCAGTAGCGGGGGGGCCAATGAGCAGTTCTTC. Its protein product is CASSSGGANEQFF.